These 6 T cell receptor beta chains originate from one sample sequenced in a study of vaccination effects on CD4 cells after COVID-19. ViraFEST assay sequencing came after antigen-specific CD4+ T cells were expanded with viral peptide pools. Having been cultured for less than 12 days, the cells underwent CD4+ T cell isolation. People in the vaccine group had not been infected with SARS-CoV-2 before, and their nucleocapsid antibodies were negative. For these TCRs, the target antigens are not known. The repertoire was sequenced with immunoSEQ multiplex PCR; TCRdb's copy has only in-frame clones and lacks some. The data contain some 70,000 clones, 80% of them singletons. The specimen comprised CD4+ T cells from PBMCs cultured with SARS-CoV-2 spike peptides, sampled before COVID-19 vaccination. The receptors were sampled from a human donor who received a COVID-19 vaccine.

The chain is built from TRBV19 and TRBJ2-5; either TRBD1 or TRBD2 may supply D (6 bases each). Germline V gives CDR1 LNHDA, CDR2 SQIVND (reference sequence). V dropped 5 bases and J dropped 5 bases, with 18 bases sitting between them. The CDR3 totals 15 residues. DNA of the CDR3: TGTGCCAGTAGTCCTCAGGGGAGGCGTGAGGAGACCCAGTACTTC. It encodes CASSPQGRREETQYF.

This rearrangement joins TRBV6-5 to TRBJ2-3, with D tentatively TRBD2 (5 bases). V lost 6 bases, J lost 2 bases, and 15 bases lay in between. The CDR3 length is 15 residues. The germline gives CDR1 MNHEY, CDR2 SVGAGI. The CDR3 sequence: CASRDGVLFTDTQYF. The CDR3 DNA reads as TGTGCCAGCAGGGACGGGGTATTATTCACAGATACGCAGTATTTT.

This clone was recorded only once. The chain recombines TRBV12-3 or TRBV12-4 with TRBJ2-5; D not certain. There are 11 residues in the CDR3. V shed 6 bases and J shed 2 bases, with 4 bases lying between them. CDR3 region: CASSQQETQYF. As DNA, the CDR3 is TGTGCCAGCAGCCAACAAGAGACCCAGTACTTC.

The gene calls are TRBV21-1 and TRBJ1-5; the table names TRBD1, a call not compared with the DNA. TRBV21-1 is termed a pseudogene. The CDR3 loop spans 18 amino acids. The DNA of the CDR3 is TGTGCCAGCAGCAAAAGAAGGGGTTCGACGAACGGGAATCAGCCCCAGCATTTT. Translating gives CASSKRRGSTNGNQPQHF.

The CDR3 coding sequence is TGTGCCTGGAGCGTGGTATCAGGGGCTCAGCCCCAGCATTTT. Protein sequence: CAWSVVSGAQPQHF. The chain carries TRBV30 and TRBJ1-5; weak D call: TRBD1 (6 bases). V lost 3 bases and J lost 6, with 15 bases in between. The length of the CDR3 is 14 residues. Germline CDR1 and CDR2: GTSNPN and SVGIG (reference sequence).

This chain joins TRBV18 and TRBJ2-7, with 9 bases identical to TRBD1. V lost 5 bases and J lost 1; bases outside the gene matches: 6. The germline gives CDR1 KGHSH, CDR2 LQKENI. This CDR3 comprises 15 residues. Written as DNA, the CDR3 is TGTGCCAGCTCAGAGGACAGGGGTCCGTCCTACGAGCAGTACGTC. This codes for CASSEDRGPSYEQYV.